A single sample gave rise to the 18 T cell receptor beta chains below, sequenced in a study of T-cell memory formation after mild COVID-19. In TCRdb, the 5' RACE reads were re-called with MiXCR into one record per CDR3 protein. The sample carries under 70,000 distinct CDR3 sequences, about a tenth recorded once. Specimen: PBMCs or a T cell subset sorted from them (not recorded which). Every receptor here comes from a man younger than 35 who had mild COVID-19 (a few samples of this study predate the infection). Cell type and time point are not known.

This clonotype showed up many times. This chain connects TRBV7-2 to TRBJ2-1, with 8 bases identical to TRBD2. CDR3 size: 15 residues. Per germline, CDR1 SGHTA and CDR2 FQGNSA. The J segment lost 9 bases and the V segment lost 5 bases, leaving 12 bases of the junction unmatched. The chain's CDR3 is CASSPLRGGKGEQFF. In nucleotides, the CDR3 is TGTGCCAGCAGCCCCCTTCGCGGGGGGAAGGGTGAGCAGTTCTTC.

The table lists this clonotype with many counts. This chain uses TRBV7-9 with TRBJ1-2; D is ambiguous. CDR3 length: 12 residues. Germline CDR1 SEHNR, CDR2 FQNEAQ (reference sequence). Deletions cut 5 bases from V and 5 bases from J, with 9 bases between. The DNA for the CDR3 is TGTGCCAGCAGCGAACAAGTTTATGGCTACACCTTC. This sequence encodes CASSEQVYGYTF.

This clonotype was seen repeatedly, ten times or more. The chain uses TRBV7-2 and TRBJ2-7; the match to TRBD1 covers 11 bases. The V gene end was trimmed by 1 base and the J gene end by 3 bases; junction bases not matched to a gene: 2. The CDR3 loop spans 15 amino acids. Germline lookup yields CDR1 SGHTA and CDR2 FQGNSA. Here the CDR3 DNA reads TGTGCCAGCAGCTTAGTTGGGACAGGGGGCTACGAGCAGTACTTC. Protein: CASSLVGTGGYEQYF.

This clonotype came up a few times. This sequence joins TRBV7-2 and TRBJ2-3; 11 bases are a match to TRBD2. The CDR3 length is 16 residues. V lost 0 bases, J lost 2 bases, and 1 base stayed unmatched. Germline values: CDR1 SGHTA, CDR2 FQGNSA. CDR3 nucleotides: TGTGCCAGCAGCTTAGCTAGCGGGGGGGTCACAGATACGCAGTATTTT. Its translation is CASSLASGGVTDTQYF.

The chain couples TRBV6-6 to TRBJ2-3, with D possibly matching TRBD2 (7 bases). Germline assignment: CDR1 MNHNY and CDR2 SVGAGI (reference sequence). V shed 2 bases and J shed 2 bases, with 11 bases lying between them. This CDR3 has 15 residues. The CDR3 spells CASSYGGGPTDTQYF. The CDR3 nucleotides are TGTGCCAGCAGTTACGGGGGGGGGCCCACAGATACGCAGTATTTT.

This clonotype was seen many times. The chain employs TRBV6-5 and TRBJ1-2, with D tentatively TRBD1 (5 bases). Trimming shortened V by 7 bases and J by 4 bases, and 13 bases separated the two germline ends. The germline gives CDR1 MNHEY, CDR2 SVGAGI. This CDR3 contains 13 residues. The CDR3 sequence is CASTPGSSYGYTF. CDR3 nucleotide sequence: TGTGCCAGCACGCCAGGGTCGAGCTATGGCTACACCTTC.

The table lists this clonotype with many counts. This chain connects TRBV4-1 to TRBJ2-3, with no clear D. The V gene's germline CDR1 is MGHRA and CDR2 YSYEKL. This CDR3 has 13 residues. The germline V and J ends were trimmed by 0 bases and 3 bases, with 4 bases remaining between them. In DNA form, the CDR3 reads TGCGCCAGCAGCCAAGAAAGGACAGATACGCAGTATTTT. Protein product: CASSQERTDTQYF.

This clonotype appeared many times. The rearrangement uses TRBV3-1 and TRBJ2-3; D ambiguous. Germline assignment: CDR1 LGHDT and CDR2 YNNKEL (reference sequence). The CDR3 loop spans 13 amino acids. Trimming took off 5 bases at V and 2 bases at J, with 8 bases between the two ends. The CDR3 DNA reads TGTGCCAGCAGCTTCAACCCCACAGATACGCAGTATTTT. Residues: CASSFNPTDTQYF.

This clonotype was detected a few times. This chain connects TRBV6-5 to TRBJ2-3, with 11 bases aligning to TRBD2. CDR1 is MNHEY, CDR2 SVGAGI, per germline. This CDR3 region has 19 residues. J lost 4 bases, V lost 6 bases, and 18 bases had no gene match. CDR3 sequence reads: CASRPHGALAGGFADTQYF. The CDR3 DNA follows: TGTGCCAGCAGACCACACGGTGCTCTAGCGGGGGGTTTCGCAGATACGCAGTATTTT.

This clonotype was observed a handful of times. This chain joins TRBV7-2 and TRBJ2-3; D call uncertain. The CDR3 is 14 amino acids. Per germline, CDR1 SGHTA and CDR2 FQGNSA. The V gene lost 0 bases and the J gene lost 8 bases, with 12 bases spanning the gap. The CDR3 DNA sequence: TGTGCCAGCAGCTTAGCTTATAGCCTTCTTACGCAGTATTTT. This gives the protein CASSLAYSLLTQYF.

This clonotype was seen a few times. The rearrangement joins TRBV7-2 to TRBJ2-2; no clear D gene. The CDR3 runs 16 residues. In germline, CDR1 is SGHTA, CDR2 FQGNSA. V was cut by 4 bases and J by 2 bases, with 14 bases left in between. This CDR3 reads CASSSIPGHNTGELFF. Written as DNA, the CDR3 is TGTGCCAGCAGCTCGATCCCGGGCCATAACACCGGGGAGCTGTTTTTT.

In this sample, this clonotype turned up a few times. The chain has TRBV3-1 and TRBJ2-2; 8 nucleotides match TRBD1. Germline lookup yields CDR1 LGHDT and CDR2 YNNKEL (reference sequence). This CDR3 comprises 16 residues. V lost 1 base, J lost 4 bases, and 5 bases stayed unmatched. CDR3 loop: CASSQAWTGPTGELFF. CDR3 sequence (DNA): TGTGCCAGCAGCCAAGCTTGGACAGGGCCCACCGGGGAGCTGTTTTTT.

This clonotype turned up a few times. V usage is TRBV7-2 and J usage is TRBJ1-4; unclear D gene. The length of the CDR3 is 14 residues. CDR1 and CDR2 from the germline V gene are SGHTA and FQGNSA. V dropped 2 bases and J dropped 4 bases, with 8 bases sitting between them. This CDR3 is CASSLRRNNEKLFF. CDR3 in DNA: TGTGCCAGCAGCTTACGGAGAAATAATGAAAAACTGTTTTTT.

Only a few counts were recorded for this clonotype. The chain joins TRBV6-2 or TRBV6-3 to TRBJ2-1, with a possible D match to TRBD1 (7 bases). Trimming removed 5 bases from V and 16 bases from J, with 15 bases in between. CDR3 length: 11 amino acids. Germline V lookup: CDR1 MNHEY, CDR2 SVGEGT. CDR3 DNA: TGTGCCAGCAGTCAGGGGGGACCCGCCTTCTTC. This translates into CASSQGGPAFF.

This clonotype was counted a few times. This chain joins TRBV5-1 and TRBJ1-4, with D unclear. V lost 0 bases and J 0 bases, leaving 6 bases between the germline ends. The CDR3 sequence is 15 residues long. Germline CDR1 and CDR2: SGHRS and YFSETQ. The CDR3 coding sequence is TGCGCCAGCAGCTTGGTCGGGACAACTAATGAAAAACTGTTTTTT. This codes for CASSLVGTTNEKLFF.

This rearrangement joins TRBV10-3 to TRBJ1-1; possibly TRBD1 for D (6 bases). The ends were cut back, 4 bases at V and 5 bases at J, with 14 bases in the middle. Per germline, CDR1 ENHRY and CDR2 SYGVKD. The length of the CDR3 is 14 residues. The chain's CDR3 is CAISAGGGGTEAFF. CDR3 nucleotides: TGTGCCATCAGTGCCGGTGGGGGCGGAACTGAAGCTTTCTTT.

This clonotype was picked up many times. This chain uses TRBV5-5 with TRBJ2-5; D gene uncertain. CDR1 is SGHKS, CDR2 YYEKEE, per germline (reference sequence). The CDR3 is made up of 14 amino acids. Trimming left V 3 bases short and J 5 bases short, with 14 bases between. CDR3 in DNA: TGTGCCAGCAGCTCCCGGTATGGAATTGAGACCCAGTACTTC. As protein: CASSSRYGIETQYF.

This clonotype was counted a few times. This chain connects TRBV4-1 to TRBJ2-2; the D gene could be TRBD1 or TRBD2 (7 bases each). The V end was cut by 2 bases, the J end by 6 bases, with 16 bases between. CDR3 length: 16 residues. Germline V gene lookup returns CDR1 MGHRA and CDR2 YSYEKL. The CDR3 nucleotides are TGCGCCAGCAGCCAAAACAGGGGAGGGGGTCCCGGGGAGCTGTTTTTT. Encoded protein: CASSQNRGGGPGELFF.